The rows below give T cell receptor beta chains drawn from one sample of a study of blood T cell repertoires in COVID-19. Clones were sequenced by immunoSEQ multiplex PCR, and TCRdb holds only the in-frame ones, with some missing. The top ten hold approximately 3.2% of the sample, which has about half a million clones, approximately 83% seen once. The source material was peripheral blood. These receptors came from a human donor in a cohort sampled during active COVID-19. Both conserved end residues are part of each CDR3. The D gene is left open where the match is weak. The size entry is marked missing in some rows and otherwise reads once, few, many or a size class.

TRBD1	NA	TRBV14	TRBJ2-7	CASRGRTGEYEQYF	TGTGCCAGCAGAGGGAGGACAGGGGAGTACGAGCAGTACTTC
NA	NA	TRBV2	TRBJ2-3	CASSEGEFRSTDTQYF	TGTGCCAGCAGTGAAGGGGAGTTTCGGAGCACAGATACGCAGTATTTT
NA	NA	TRBV20-1	TRBJ2-3	CSAEDSTQYF	TGCAGTGCCGAAGACTCGACGCAGTATTTT
NA	NA	TRBV7-9	TRBJ2-3	CASSLTGPEDTQYF	TGTGCCAGCAGCTTAACAGGGCCGGAAGATACGCAGTATTTT
NA	NA	TRBV9	TRBJ1-6	CASSPVGGAVGYNSPLHF	TGTGCCAGCAGCCCCGTGGGAGGGGCGGTAGGATATAATTCACCCCTCCACTTT
TRBD1	NA	TRBV7-2	TRBJ1-2	CASIVDRGYGYTF	TGTGCCAGCATCGTGGACAGGGGCTATGGCTACACCTTC
NA	NA	TRBV15	TRBJ1-1	CATAGEGGTEAFF	TGTGCCACCGCGGGGGAAGGTGGAACTGAAGCTTTCTTT
NA	once	TRBV6-6	TRBJ1-5	CALGFGSNQPQHF	TGTGCCCTGGGTTTCGGGAGCAATCAGCCCCAGCATTTT
NA	once	TRBV5-8	TRBJ2-3	CASSLVGQLTTDTQYF	TGTGCCAGCAGCTTAGTCGGACAGCTAACCACAGATACGCAGTATTTT
NA	NA	TRBV7-2	TRBJ2-3	CASSSPGHRTDTQYF	TGTGCCAGCAGCTCCCCGGGACACCGCACAGATACGCAGTATTTT
TRBD2	once	TRBV29-1	TRBJ2-7	CSVFGTSGRAYEQYF	TGCAGCGTCTTCGGGACTAGCGGGAGGGCCTACGAGCAGTACTTC
NA	NA	TRBV18	TRBJ2-7	CASSPRGRSYEQYF	TGTGCCAGCTCACCCAGAGGGCGGTCCTACGAGCAGTACTTC
NA	NA	TRBV28	TRBJ1-3	CASHPTGPSGNTIYF	TGTGCCAGCCATCCGACAGGCCCCTCTGGAAACACCATATATTTT
NA	NA	TRBV5-6	TRBJ2-2	CASSLGPTANTGELFF	TGTGCCAGCAGCTTGGGCCCGACAGCGAACACCGGGGAGCTGTTTTTT
TRBD1	few	TRBV9	TRBJ2-2	CASSAPIQGLAGELFF	TGTGCCAGCAGCGCCCCAATACAGGGGTTGGCCGGGGAGCTGTTTTTT
TRBD1	NA	TRBV7-9	TRBJ2-1	CASSLQGEQFF	TGTGCCAGCAGCCTACAGGGGGAGCAGTTCTTC
TRBD2	NA	TRBV10-3	TRBJ2-1	CALAAYNEQFF	TGTGCTCTAGCGGCCTACAATGAGCAGTTCTTC
NA	NA	TRBV19	TRBJ2-7	CASSISARLTYEQYF	TGTGCCAGTAGTATCTCGGCCAGGCTAACCTACGAGCAGTACTTC
TRBD1	NA	TRBV28	TRBJ1-2	CASSSIGTGNYGYTF	TGTGCCAGCAGCTCAATTGGGACAGGGAACTATGGCTACACCTTC
TRBD2	NA	TRBV9	TRBJ2-3	CASSGTSGDTQYF	TGTGCCAGCAGCGGGACTAGCGGTGATACGCAGTATTTT
NA	NA	TRBV5-5	TRBJ1-1	CASSFLGRGTEAFF	TGTGCCAGCAGCTTCTTAGGAAGAGGCACTGAAGCTTTCTTT
NA	NA	TRBV28	TRBJ2-7	CASTTGRHEQYF	TGTGCCAGCACCACAGGGAGACACGAGCAGTACTTC
TRBD1	NA	TRBV3-1/TRBV3-2	TRBJ2-1	CASSQWRTGEEQFF	TGTGCCAGCAGCCAATGGCGAACAGGGGAGGAGCAGTTCTTC
NA	NA	TRBV28	TRBJ1-5	CASNGQFNQPQHF	TGTGCCAGCAATGGACAGTTCAATCAGCCCCAGCATTTT
TRBD1	NA	TRBV5-1	TRBJ1-5	CASSMEGTGENQPQHF	TGCGCCAGCAGCATGGAGGGGACAGGGGAAAATCAGCCCCAGCATTTT
TRBD1	NA	TRBV19	TRBJ1-1	CASSGDRGKTEAFF	TGTGCCAGTAGCGGGGACAGGGGGAAAACTGAAGCTTTCTTT
TRBD2	NA	TRBV3-1/TRBV3-2	TRBJ2-3	CASSPGLVVTDTQYF	TGTGCCAGCAGCCCGGGACTAGTTGTCACAGATACGCAGTATTTT
NA	once	TRBV3-1/TRBV3-2	TRBJ1-1	CASSQVPQGLGTEAFF	TGTGCCAGCAGCCAAGTCCCACAGGGCCTCGGCACTGAAGCTTTCTTT
NA	few	TRBV12-3/TRBV12-4	TRBJ1-3	CASSLLGGDTIYF	TGTGCCAGCAGTTTACTTGGGGGGGACACCATATATTTT
NA	NA	TRBV5-1	TRBJ1-3	CASSLVPTTVSGNTIYF	TGCGCCAGCAGCTTGGTTCCGACGACTGTCTCTGGAAACACCATATATTTT
TRBD1	NA	TRBV2	TRBJ1-4	CASREQGEKLFF	TGTGCCAGCAGGGAACAGGGGGAGAAACTGTTTTTT
TRBD2	NA	TRBV7-3	TRBJ2-1	CASSSRTSGSFSYNEQFF	TGTGCCAGCAGCTCTAGGACTAGCGGGAGTTTCTCCTACAATGAGCAGTTCTTC
NA	NA	TRBV7-9	TRBJ1-1	CAADRGRSAFF	TGTGCCGCGGATCGGGGAAGGAGCGCTTTCTTT
TRBD2	NA	TRBV29-1	TRBJ2-1	CSVTTSGFNEQFF	TGCAGCGTTACCACTAGCGGGTTTAATGAGCAGTTCTTC
TRBD2	NA	TRBV20-1	TRBJ2-1	CSASGAGIGEQFF	TGCAGTGCTAGTGGAGCGGGGATCGGTGAGCAGTTCTTC
TRBD1	many	TRBV10-3	TRBJ2-5	CAISEGTGEETQYF	TGTGCCATCAGTGAAGGAACAGGGGAGGAGACCCAGTACTTC
NA	NA	TRBV5-5	TRBJ2-3	CASSPGSATFFGTDTQYF	TGTGCCAGCAGCCCGGGGTCCGCTACATTCTTTGGGACAGATACGCAGTATTTT
NA	few	TRBV30	TRBJ1-5	CAWTQGTNQPQHF	TGTGCCTGGACCCAGGGCACCAATCAGCCCCAGCATTTT
NA	NA	TRBV19	TRBJ2-1	CASSLYSGSYNEQFF	TGTGCCAGTAGTCTTTACTCGGGATCGTACAATGAGCAGTTCTTC
NA	NA	TRBV18	TRBJ1-1	CASSPSRGAGNTEAFF	TGTGCCAGCTCACCTTCGCGGGGGGCGGGGAACACTGAAGCTTTCTTT
TRBD1	once	TRBV6-2/TRBV6-3	TRBJ1-1	CASSSYQGAGTEAFF	TGTGCCAGCAGTTCCTACCAGGGGGCAGGGACTGAAGCTTTCTTT
TRBD1	NA	TRBV3-1/TRBV3-2	TRBJ2-7	CASSQAGQGGKQYF	TGTGCCAGCAGCCAAGCTGGACAGGGAGGCAAGCAGTACTTC
NA	few	TRBV10-1	TRBJ2-7	CAGTGSYEQYF	TGCGCCGGAACAGGGTCCTACGAGCAGTACTTC
TRBD1	NA	TRBV7-9	TRBJ2-7	CASSSTGIHEQYF	TGTGCCAGCAGCTCGACAGGGATCCACGAGCAGTACTTC
NA	NA	TRBV5-6	TRBJ1-2	CASSLWQMGASGYTF	TGTGCCAGCAGCTTGTGGCAGATGGGAGCTAGCGGCTACACCTTC
TRBD2	NA	TRBV19	TRBJ2-4	CASSIRLAGGNIQYF	TGTGCCAGTAGTATTAGACTAGCGGGAGGAAACATTCAGTACTTC
NA	few	TRBV2	TRBJ1-4	CASSRVRLEKLFF	TGTGCCAGCAGCCGGGTTAGACTGGAAAAACTGTTTTTT
TRBD1	NA	TRBV15	TRBJ1-5	CATSRGTGSGQPQHF	TGTGCCACCAGCAGAGGGACAGGGTCAGGTCAGCCCCAGCATTTT
NA	few	TRBV28	TRBJ2-1	CASSFGTPKHNEQFF	TGTGCCAGCAGTTTCGGGACACCAAAACACAATGAGCAGTTCTTC
NA	once	TRBV14	TRBJ2-7	CASSQDSPAYEQYF	TGTGCCAGCAGCCAGGACTCCCCAGCCTACGAGCAGTACTTC
NA	NA	TRBV7-9	TRBJ2-2	CASSLLLAEAGELFF	TGTGCCAGCAGCTTATTGCTAGCAGAGGCCGGGGAGCTGTTTTTT
NA	NA	TRBV11-2	TRBJ2-5	CASSLRGTQYF	TGTGCCAGCAGCTTAAGGGGGACCCAGTACTTC
NA	NA	TRBV30	TRBJ1-6	CACAQGINSPLHF	TGTGCCTGTGCCCAGGGGATTAATTCACCCCTCCACTTT